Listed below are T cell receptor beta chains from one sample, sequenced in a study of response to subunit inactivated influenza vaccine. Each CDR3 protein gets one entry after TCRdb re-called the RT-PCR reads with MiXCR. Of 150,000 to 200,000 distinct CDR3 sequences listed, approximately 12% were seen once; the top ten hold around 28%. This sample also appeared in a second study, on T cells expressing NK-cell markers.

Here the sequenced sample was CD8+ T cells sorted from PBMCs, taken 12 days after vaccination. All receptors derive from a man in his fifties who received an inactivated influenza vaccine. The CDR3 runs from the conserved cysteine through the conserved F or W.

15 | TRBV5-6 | CASRRVEGQNTEAFF
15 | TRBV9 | CASSGSTGWNSPLHF
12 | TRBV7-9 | CASRTGHNEQFF
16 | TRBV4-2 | CASSQGYGGATDTQYF
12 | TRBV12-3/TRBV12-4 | CASRGQTYEQYF
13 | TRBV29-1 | CSVDRGSQETQYF
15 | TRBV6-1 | CASSLGDLGNYGYTF
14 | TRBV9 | CASSTDGAFYEQYF
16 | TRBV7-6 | CASSLVWGGESETQYF
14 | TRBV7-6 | CASSLSDRVHEQYF
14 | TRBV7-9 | CASSPPLDTGELFF
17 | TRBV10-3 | CAISDPWGTTRAGELFF
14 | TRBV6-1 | CASRHGVNTGELFF
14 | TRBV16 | CASSQSTDIGEQFF
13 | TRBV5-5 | CASSFLGTPEQYF
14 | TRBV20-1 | CSANADITSYEQYF
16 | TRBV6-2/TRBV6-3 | CASSYLSGSPTGELFF
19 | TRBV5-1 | CASSLRTGGYGTPSETQYF
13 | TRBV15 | CATSRGSYNEQFF
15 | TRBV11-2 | CASSLRGLLYNEQFF
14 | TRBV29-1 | CSVEEGTSNYEQYF
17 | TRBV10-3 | CAISESIAGGWGNEQFF
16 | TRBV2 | CASSPSSGWGFSEQFF
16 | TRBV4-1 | CASRHQDRTRRDGYTF
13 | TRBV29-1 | CSVEPTYGFGYTF
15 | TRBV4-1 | CASSQRDVTTRELFF
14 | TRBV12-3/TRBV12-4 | CASSPGTGPSEQYF
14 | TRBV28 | CASSPPGRTYEQYF